Following are 18 T cell receptor beta chains from one sample sequenced in a study of blood T cell repertoires in COVID-19. The assay was immunoSEQ multiplex PCR, and TCRdb's table has in-frame clones only and misses some. The repertoire holds about 35,000 clones, with 65% to 85% as singletons. The sample comprised peripheral blood. These receptors came from a man between 60 and 70 years old in a cohort sampled during active COVID-19.

The gene calls are TRBV4-3 and TRBJ1-2, with D unclear. CDR3 length: 16 amino acids. Trimming stripped 0 bases from V and 0 bases from J, with 11 bases between. Germline-derived CDR1 and CDR2 are LGHNA and YSLEER. This chain's CDR3 is CASSQDYYGANYGYTF. The CDR3 coding sequence is TGCGCCAGCAGCCAAGATTATTACGGAGCTAACTATGGCTACACCTTC.

The chain has TRBV28 and TRBJ1-5; D remains unclear. The CDR3 consists of 13 residues. Germline CDR1 and CDR2: MDHEN and SYDVKM. Trimming shortened V by 5 bases and J by 0 bases, and 5 bases separated the two germline ends. DNA for the CDR3: TGTGCCAGCAGTACAGATAGCAATCAGCCCCAGCATTTT. Protein: CASSTDSNQPQHF.

This chain uses TRBV28 with TRBJ2-2; 7 nucleotides match TRBD2. Germline CDR1 and CDR2: MDHEN and SYDVKM. This CDR3 spans 16 amino acids. V lost 5 bases, J lost 0 bases, and 6 bases stayed unmatched. The DNA for the CDR3 is TGTGCCAGCAGTCCTCCCCTAGCGGCGAACACCGGGGAGCTGTTTTTT. The encoded protein is CASSPPLAANTGELFF.

This clone was counted between two and nine times. The rearrangement uses TRBV7-2 and TRBJ1-4; D gene unclear. The germline V and J ends were trimmed by 0 bases and 7 bases, with 15 bases remaining between them. The germline CDR1 and CDR2 sequences are SGHTA and FQGNSA. The length of the CDR3 is 16 residues. The CDR3 DNA reads TGTGCCAGCAGCTTAGCGGGAGGCCTCTCACCTGAAAAACTGTTTTTT. Protein product: CASSLAGGLSPEKLFF.

The V call is TRBV6-5, the J call TRBJ1-6; 9 bases match TRBD1. Germline assignment: CDR1 MNHEY and CDR2 SVGAGI. The length of the CDR3 is 13 residues. The V gene end was trimmed by 5 bases and the J gene end by 14 bases; junction bases not matched to a gene: 7. Here the CDR3 reads CASSSTQGAALHF. In DNA, the CDR3 is TGTGCCAGCAGTAGTACACAGGGGGCCGCCCTCCACTTT.

This clone was counted a few times. This sequence joins TRBV11-2 and TRBJ2-5, with 7 positions matching TRBD1. The germline V gene encodes CDR1 SGHAT and CDR2 FQNNGV. The V and J ends lost 7 bases and 5 bases, in that order; junction bases with no gene match: 4. The CDR3 has 12 residues. The CDR3 coding sequence is TGTGCCAGCACCGGACAGGTCGAGACCCAGTACTTC. Amino acid sequence: CASTGQVETQYF.

In DNA form, the CDR3 reads TGTGCCAGTAGTGGGACTTCCGCAGGGACCCAGTACTTC. Translated: CASSGTSAGTQYF. The rearrangement joins TRBV19 to TRBJ2-5; maybe TRBD2 (6 bases). This CDR3 is built from 13 residues. Deletions cut 5 bases from V and 7 bases from J, with 14 bases between. The germline V gene encodes CDR1 LNHDA and CDR2 SQIVND (reference sequence).

The V and J genes are TRBV19 and TRBJ2-7; TRBD2 might be the D (6 bases). V was pared by 3 bases and J by 7 bases, with 19 bases between. Germline lookup yields CDR1 LNHDA and CDR2 SQIVND (reference sequence). The CDR3 is 15 residues long. The DNA of the CDR3 is TGTGCCAGTAGTATTGCGGGAATGGGAGGCAGTGAGCAGTACTTC. Its translation: CASSIAGMGGSEQYF. The variable domain in full, completed from reference TRBV19 and TRBJ2-7, reads DGGITQSPKYLFRKEGQNVTLSCEQNLNHDAMYWYRQDPGQGLRLIYYSQIVNDFQKGDIAEGYSVSREKKESFPLTVTSAQKNPTAFYLCASSIAGMGGSEQYFGPGTRLTVT.

The chain joins TRBV7-8 to TRBJ2-7, with 13 bases matching TRBD2. The CDR3 is 18 residues long. Germline V gene data show CDR1 as SGHVS and CDR2 as FQNEAQ. Trimming cost V 5 bases and J 2 bases; bases outside gene matches: 12. The CDR3 bases are TGTGCCAGCAGCCGAGACACTAGCGGGAGGGCCTTCCCCTACGAGCAGTACTTC. This translates into CASSRDTSGRAFPYEQYF.

The chain uses TRBV5-1 and TRBJ2-3, with TRBD2 matching 12 bases. CDR1 and CDR2 (germline): SGHRS, YFSETQ. The CDR3 is 17 residues long. J lost 4 bases, V lost 4 bases, and 10 bases had no gene match. The CDR3 sequence is CASSQRSSGRGADTQYF. The DNA of the CDR3 is TGCGCCAGCAGCCAGAGGTCTAGCGGGAGGGGGGCAGATACGCAGTATTTT.

The V call is TRBV3-1 (or the pseudogene TRBV3-2), the J call TRBJ2-1, with 13 bases matching TRBD2. This CDR3 has 16 amino acids. J was trimmed by 8 bases and V by 1 base; bases with no gene match: 5. The germline gives CDR1 LGHDT, CDR2 YNNKEL (reference sequence). The CDR3 sequence: CASSQGTSGSLDEQFF. CDR3 nucleotide sequence: TGTGCCAGCAGCCAAGGGACTAGCGGGAGTCTCGATGAGCAGTTCTTC.

This clone was counted between two and nine times. The gene calls are TRBV5-6 and TRBJ1-1, with 11 nucleotides matching TRBD1. Per the germline V gene, CDR1 is SGHDT and CDR2 is YYEEEE. The CDR3 has 16 amino acids. V lost 0 bases, J lost 3 bases, and 4 bases stayed unmatched. The CDR3 region is CASSLGDRGVDTEAFF. In DNA form, the CDR3 reads TGTGCCAGCAGCTTGGGGGACAGGGGGGTTGACACTGAAGCTTTCTTT. The complete variable domain, with remaining parts taken from reference TRBV5-6 and TRBJ1-1, reads DAGVTQSPTHLIKTRGQQVTLRCSPKSGHDTVSWYQQALGQGPQFIFQYYEEEERQRGNFPDRFSGHQFPNYSSELNVNALLLGDSALYLCASSLGDRGVDTEAFFGQGTRLTVV.

This CDR3 reads CASSLSLARETQYF. The CDR3 DNA sequence: TGCGCCAGCAGCTTGTCACTAGCGCGAGAGACCCAGTACTTC. The chain recombines TRBV5-1 with TRBJ2-5; 7 bases align to TRBD2. This CDR3 contains 14 residues. J gave up 4 bases and V 1 base, and 4 bases lay outside the gene matches. The germline V gene encodes CDR1 SGHRS and CDR2 YFSETQ.

This chain connects TRBV7-2 to TRBJ2-5; D is possibly TRBD1 (5 bases). Germline V gene sequence: CDR1 SGHTA, CDR2 FQGNSA. CDR3 length equals 15 residues. V lost 2 bases and J 4 bases, leaving 14 bases between the germline ends. The CDR3 region is CASSLPSGQGETQYF. CDR3 DNA sequence: TGTGCCAGCAGCTTACCGAGTGGCCAGGGAGAGACCCAGTACTTC.

The rearrangement links TRBV7-8 to TRBJ2-2; D is perhaps TRBD1 (6 bases). Germline V gene sequence: CDR1 SGHVS, CDR2 FQNEAQ. The CDR3 contains 15 residues. The V and J ends lost 1 base and 2 bases respectively, with 8 bases between them. The CDR3 region is CASSLVGGNTGELFF. The CDR3 DNA follows: TGTGCCAGCAGCTTAGTTGGGGGCAACACCGGGGAGCTGTTTTTT.

The CDR3 DNA follows: TGTGCCAGCAGCCCCCATGAAACAGCTAACTATGGCTACACCTTC. This encodes CASSPHETANYGYTF. The chain combines TRBV9 with TRBJ1-2; D uncertain. Germline V gene data show CDR1 as SGDLS and CDR2 as YYNGEE. Trimming shortened V by 4 bases and J by 0 bases, and 13 bases separated the two germline ends. The CDR3 is 15 residues long.

This clone came up once. CDR3 nucleotides: TGTGCCAGTAGTATAGGGACAGGTAGCAATCAGCCCCAGCATTTT. Its protein product is CASSIGTGSNQPQHF. This chain links TRBV19 with TRBJ1-5; 7 bases map to TRBD1. Germline trimming cut 1 base from V and 0 bases from J; bases unmatched to any gene: 0. Germline CDR1 reads LNHDA; CDR2 reads SQIVND (reference sequence). The CDR3 has 15 residues.

The J gene is TRBJ2-4, the V gene TRBV12-5; D unclear. In germline, CDR1 is LGHNT, CDR2 FRNRAP. The CDR3 is made up of 12 amino acids. Deletions cut 6 bases from V and 4 bases from J, with 7 bases between. The CDR3 protein is CASGHRKNIQYF. The CDR3 bases are TGTGCTAGTGGCCACAGAAAAAACATTCAGTACTTC.